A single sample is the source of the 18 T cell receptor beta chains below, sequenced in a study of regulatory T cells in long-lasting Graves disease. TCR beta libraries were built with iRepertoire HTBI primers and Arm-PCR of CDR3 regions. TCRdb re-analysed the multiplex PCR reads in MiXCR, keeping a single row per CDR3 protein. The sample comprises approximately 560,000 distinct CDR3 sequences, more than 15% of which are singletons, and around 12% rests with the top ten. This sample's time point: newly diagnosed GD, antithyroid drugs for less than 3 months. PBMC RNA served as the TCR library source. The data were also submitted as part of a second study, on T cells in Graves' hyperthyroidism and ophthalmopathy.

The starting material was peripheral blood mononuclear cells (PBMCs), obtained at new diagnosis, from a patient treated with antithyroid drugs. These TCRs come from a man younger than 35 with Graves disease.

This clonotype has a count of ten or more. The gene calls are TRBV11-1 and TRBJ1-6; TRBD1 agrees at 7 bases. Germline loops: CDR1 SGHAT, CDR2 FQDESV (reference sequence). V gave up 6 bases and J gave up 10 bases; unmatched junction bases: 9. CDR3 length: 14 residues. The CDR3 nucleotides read TGTGCCAGCAGACATCCGGGACAGAACTCACCCCTCCACTTT. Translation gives CASRHPGQNSPLHF.

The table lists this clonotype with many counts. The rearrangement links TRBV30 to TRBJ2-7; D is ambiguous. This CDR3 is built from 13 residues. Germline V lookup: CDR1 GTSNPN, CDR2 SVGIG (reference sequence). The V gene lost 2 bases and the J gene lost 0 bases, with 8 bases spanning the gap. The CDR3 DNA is TGTGCCTGGAGTTATTTCGGCTCCTACGAGCAGTACTTC. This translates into CAWSYFGSYEQYF. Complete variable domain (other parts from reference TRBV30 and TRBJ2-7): SQTIHQWPATLVQPVGSPLSLECTVEGTSNPNLYWYRQAAGRGLQLLFYSVGIGQISSEVPQNLSASRPQDRQFILSSKKLLLSDSGFYLCAWSYFGSYEQYFGPGTRLTVT.

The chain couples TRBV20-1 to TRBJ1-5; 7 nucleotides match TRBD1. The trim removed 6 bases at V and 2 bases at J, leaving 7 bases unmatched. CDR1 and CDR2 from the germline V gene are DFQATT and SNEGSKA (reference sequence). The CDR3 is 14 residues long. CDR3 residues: CSAHRGMGNQPQHF. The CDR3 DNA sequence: TGCAGTGCACACAGGGGTATGGGCAATCAGCCCCAGCATTTT.

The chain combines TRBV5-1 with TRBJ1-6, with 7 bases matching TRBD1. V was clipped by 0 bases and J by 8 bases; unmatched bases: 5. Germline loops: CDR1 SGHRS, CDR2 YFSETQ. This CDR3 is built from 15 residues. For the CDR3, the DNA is TGCGCCAGCAGCTTGGTGGTGAGGGGGCATTCACCCCTCCACTTT. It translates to CASSLVVRGHSPLHF.

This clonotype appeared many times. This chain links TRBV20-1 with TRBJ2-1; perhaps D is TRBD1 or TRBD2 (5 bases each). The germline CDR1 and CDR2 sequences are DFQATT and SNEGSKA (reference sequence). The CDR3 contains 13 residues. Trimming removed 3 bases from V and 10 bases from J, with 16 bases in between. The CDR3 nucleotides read TGCAGTGCTAGGGGGGTTGCCTATCAAGAGCAGTTCTTC. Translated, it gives CSARGVAYQEQFF.

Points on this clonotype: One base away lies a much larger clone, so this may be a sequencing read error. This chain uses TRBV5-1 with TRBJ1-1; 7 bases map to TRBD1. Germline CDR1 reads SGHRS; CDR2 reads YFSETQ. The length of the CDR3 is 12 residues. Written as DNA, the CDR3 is TGTGCCAGCAGCGGGACAGCCACTGAAGCTTTCTTT. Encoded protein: CASSGTATEAFF.

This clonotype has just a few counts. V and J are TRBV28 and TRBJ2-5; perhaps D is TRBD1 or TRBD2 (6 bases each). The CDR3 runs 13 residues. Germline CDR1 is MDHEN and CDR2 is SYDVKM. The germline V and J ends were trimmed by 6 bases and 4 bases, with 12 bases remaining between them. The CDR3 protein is CASRQQGGETQYF. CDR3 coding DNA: TGTGCCAGCAGACAACAGGGAGGAGAGACCCAGTACTTC.

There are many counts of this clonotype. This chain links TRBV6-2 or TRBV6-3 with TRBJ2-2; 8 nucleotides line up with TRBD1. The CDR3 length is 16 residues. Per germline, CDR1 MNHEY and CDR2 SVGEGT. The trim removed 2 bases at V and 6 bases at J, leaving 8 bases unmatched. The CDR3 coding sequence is TGTGCCAGCAGTTACGGTGGACAGGGTTGGGCCGGGGAGCTGTTTTTT. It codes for CASSYGGQGWAGELFF.

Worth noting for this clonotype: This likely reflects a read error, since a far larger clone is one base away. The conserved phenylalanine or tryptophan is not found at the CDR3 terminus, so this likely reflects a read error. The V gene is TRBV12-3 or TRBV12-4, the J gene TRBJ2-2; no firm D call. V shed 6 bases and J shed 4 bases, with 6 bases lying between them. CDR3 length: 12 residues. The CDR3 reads CASSLGTGELFS. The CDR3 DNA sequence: TGTGCCAGCAGCTTGGGCACCGGGGAGCTGTTTTCT.

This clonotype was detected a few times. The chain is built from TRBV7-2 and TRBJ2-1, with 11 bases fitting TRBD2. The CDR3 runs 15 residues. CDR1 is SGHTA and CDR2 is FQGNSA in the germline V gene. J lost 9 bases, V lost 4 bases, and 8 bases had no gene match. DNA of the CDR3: TGTGCCAGCAGCTCACTGACTAGCGGGACGGGTGAGCAGTTCTTC. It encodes CASSSLTSGTGEQFF.

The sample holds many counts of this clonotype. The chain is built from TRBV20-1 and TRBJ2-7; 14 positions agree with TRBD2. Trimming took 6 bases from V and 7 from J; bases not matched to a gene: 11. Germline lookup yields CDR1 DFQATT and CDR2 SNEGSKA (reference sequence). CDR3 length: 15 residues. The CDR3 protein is CSAGLAGARVGEQYF. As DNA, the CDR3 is TGCAGTGCGGGACTAGCGGGAGCCAGAGTGGGGGAGCAGTACTTC.

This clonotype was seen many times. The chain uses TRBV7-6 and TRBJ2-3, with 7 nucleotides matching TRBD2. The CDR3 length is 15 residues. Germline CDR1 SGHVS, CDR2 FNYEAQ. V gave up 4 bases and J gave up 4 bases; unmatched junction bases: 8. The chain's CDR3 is CASSSQSGGADTQYF. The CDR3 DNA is TGTGCCAGCAGCTCGCAGTCGGGAGGCGCAGATACGCAGTATTTT.

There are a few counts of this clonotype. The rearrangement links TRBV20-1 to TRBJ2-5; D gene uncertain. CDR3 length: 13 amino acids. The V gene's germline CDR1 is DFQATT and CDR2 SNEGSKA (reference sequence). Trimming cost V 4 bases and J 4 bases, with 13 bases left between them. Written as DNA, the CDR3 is TGCAGTGCTACTACAACGGGCGGAGAGACCCAGTACTTC. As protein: CSATTTGGETQYF.

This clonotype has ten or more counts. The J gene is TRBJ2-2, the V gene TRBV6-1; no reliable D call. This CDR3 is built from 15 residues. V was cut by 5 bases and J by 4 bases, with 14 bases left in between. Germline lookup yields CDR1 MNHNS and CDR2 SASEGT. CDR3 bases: TGTGCCAGCAGTCAGGATTGGACGGCCACCGGGGAGCTGTTTTTT. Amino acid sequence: CASSQDWTATGELFF.

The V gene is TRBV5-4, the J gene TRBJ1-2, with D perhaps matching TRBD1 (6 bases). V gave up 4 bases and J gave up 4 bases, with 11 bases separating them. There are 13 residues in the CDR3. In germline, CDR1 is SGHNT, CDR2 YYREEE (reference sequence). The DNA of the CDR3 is TGTGCCAGCAGCCGGGACACTTCCTATGGCTACACCTTC. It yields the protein CASSRDTSYGYTF.

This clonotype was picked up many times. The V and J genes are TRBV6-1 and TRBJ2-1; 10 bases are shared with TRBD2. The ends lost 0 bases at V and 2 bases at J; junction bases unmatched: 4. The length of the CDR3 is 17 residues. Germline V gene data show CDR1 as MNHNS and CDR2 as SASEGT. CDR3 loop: CASSEAGLAGAYNEQFF. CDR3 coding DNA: TGTGCCAGCAGTGAAGCGGGTCTAGCGGGAGCCTACAATGAGCAGTTCTTC.

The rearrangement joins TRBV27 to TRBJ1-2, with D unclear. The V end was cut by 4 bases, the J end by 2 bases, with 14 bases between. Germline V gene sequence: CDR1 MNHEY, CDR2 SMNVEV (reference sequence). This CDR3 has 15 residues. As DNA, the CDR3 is TGTGCCAGCAGTTACTCATTTTCCGGGAACTATGGCTACACCTTC. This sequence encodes CASSYSFSGNYGYTF.

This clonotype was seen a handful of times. The CDR3 coding sequence is TGCAGCGTTGAAATCCAGGGGGGGAATGAGCAGTTCTTC. This encodes CSVEIQGGNEQFF. The chain employs TRBV29-1 and TRBJ2-1; D assignment may be TRBD1 or TRBD2 (7 bases each). There are 13 residues in the CDR3. Trimming took 2 bases from V and 7 from J, leaving 12 bases between them. Germline-derived CDR1 and CDR2 are SQVTM and ANQGSEA.